This section outlines one T cell receptor beta chain sequence together with its context. This table comes from immunoSEQ multiplex PCR, and its TCRdb copy is limited to in-frame clones, with some not included. This sample has 150,000 or so clones, with 79% found just once. The data were obtained in a study of blood T cell repertoires in COVID-19. At the level of the study: COVID-19 samples collected from the United States, Italy and Spain covered acute and convalescent phases. T cells, B-cell-depleted T cells, or PBMCs provided the cDNA or gDNA that served as material.

Trimming removed 5 bases at V and 4 bases at J, with 14 bases between. CDR1 SGHTA and CDR2 FQGNSA come from the germline V gene. CDR3 length: 14 residues. The V gene is TRBV7-2, the J gene TRBJ1-1, with D hard to call. Source material: peripheral blood. The sequence came from a woman aged 55-70 years with COVID-19, enrolled during active disease. CDR3 nucleotide sequence: TGTGCCAGCAGCCCTTCCGGGTTGGCCACTGAAGCTTTCTTT. Translation: CASSPSGLATEAFF.